This T cell receptor beta chain was identified in a study of CXCR3-negative and CXCR3-positive naive CD8 T cells. Study as a whole: Every library held about 1.5 +/- 0.3 million TRB reads, and the total came to around 130 million. Overall study findings and caveats: CXCR3-positive naive cells carried more hydrophobic TRB CDR3s than CXCR3-negative ones. CXCR3-negative and CXCR3-positive naive cells shared comparable TRBV-TRBJ usage, but memory cells did not. Upon cryopreservation, CXCR3 expression partially decreased, and most assays used fresh PBMCs.

The germline CDR1 and CDR2 sequences are SEHNR and FQNEAQ (reference sequence). The CDR3 is 14 residues long. Naive CD8+ T cells carried a CD45RO-CCR7+CD27+CD95- phenotype. On this clonotype: Its antigen remains unknown.

Researchers prepared the TRB cDNA libraries using 5' RACE with UMI labels. For each CDR3 protein, TCRdb gives one entry from its re-call of the 5' RACE reads, without DNA. Here the sample table reports tens of thousands of distinct CDR3 sequences. The J gene is TRBJ2-5, the V gene TRBV7-9; without DNA, the TCRdb call of TRBD1 cannot be checked. Sequenced sample: naive CXCR3+ CD8+ T cells from blood. Stated subset: CD45RO-CCR7+CD27+CD95- naive CD8+ T cells expressing CXCR3 (TNR3+). This clonotype originated in a human donor in good health. Some clones in this sample may be carry-over from other donors' samples. The chain's CDR3 is CASSLPGIQETQYF.